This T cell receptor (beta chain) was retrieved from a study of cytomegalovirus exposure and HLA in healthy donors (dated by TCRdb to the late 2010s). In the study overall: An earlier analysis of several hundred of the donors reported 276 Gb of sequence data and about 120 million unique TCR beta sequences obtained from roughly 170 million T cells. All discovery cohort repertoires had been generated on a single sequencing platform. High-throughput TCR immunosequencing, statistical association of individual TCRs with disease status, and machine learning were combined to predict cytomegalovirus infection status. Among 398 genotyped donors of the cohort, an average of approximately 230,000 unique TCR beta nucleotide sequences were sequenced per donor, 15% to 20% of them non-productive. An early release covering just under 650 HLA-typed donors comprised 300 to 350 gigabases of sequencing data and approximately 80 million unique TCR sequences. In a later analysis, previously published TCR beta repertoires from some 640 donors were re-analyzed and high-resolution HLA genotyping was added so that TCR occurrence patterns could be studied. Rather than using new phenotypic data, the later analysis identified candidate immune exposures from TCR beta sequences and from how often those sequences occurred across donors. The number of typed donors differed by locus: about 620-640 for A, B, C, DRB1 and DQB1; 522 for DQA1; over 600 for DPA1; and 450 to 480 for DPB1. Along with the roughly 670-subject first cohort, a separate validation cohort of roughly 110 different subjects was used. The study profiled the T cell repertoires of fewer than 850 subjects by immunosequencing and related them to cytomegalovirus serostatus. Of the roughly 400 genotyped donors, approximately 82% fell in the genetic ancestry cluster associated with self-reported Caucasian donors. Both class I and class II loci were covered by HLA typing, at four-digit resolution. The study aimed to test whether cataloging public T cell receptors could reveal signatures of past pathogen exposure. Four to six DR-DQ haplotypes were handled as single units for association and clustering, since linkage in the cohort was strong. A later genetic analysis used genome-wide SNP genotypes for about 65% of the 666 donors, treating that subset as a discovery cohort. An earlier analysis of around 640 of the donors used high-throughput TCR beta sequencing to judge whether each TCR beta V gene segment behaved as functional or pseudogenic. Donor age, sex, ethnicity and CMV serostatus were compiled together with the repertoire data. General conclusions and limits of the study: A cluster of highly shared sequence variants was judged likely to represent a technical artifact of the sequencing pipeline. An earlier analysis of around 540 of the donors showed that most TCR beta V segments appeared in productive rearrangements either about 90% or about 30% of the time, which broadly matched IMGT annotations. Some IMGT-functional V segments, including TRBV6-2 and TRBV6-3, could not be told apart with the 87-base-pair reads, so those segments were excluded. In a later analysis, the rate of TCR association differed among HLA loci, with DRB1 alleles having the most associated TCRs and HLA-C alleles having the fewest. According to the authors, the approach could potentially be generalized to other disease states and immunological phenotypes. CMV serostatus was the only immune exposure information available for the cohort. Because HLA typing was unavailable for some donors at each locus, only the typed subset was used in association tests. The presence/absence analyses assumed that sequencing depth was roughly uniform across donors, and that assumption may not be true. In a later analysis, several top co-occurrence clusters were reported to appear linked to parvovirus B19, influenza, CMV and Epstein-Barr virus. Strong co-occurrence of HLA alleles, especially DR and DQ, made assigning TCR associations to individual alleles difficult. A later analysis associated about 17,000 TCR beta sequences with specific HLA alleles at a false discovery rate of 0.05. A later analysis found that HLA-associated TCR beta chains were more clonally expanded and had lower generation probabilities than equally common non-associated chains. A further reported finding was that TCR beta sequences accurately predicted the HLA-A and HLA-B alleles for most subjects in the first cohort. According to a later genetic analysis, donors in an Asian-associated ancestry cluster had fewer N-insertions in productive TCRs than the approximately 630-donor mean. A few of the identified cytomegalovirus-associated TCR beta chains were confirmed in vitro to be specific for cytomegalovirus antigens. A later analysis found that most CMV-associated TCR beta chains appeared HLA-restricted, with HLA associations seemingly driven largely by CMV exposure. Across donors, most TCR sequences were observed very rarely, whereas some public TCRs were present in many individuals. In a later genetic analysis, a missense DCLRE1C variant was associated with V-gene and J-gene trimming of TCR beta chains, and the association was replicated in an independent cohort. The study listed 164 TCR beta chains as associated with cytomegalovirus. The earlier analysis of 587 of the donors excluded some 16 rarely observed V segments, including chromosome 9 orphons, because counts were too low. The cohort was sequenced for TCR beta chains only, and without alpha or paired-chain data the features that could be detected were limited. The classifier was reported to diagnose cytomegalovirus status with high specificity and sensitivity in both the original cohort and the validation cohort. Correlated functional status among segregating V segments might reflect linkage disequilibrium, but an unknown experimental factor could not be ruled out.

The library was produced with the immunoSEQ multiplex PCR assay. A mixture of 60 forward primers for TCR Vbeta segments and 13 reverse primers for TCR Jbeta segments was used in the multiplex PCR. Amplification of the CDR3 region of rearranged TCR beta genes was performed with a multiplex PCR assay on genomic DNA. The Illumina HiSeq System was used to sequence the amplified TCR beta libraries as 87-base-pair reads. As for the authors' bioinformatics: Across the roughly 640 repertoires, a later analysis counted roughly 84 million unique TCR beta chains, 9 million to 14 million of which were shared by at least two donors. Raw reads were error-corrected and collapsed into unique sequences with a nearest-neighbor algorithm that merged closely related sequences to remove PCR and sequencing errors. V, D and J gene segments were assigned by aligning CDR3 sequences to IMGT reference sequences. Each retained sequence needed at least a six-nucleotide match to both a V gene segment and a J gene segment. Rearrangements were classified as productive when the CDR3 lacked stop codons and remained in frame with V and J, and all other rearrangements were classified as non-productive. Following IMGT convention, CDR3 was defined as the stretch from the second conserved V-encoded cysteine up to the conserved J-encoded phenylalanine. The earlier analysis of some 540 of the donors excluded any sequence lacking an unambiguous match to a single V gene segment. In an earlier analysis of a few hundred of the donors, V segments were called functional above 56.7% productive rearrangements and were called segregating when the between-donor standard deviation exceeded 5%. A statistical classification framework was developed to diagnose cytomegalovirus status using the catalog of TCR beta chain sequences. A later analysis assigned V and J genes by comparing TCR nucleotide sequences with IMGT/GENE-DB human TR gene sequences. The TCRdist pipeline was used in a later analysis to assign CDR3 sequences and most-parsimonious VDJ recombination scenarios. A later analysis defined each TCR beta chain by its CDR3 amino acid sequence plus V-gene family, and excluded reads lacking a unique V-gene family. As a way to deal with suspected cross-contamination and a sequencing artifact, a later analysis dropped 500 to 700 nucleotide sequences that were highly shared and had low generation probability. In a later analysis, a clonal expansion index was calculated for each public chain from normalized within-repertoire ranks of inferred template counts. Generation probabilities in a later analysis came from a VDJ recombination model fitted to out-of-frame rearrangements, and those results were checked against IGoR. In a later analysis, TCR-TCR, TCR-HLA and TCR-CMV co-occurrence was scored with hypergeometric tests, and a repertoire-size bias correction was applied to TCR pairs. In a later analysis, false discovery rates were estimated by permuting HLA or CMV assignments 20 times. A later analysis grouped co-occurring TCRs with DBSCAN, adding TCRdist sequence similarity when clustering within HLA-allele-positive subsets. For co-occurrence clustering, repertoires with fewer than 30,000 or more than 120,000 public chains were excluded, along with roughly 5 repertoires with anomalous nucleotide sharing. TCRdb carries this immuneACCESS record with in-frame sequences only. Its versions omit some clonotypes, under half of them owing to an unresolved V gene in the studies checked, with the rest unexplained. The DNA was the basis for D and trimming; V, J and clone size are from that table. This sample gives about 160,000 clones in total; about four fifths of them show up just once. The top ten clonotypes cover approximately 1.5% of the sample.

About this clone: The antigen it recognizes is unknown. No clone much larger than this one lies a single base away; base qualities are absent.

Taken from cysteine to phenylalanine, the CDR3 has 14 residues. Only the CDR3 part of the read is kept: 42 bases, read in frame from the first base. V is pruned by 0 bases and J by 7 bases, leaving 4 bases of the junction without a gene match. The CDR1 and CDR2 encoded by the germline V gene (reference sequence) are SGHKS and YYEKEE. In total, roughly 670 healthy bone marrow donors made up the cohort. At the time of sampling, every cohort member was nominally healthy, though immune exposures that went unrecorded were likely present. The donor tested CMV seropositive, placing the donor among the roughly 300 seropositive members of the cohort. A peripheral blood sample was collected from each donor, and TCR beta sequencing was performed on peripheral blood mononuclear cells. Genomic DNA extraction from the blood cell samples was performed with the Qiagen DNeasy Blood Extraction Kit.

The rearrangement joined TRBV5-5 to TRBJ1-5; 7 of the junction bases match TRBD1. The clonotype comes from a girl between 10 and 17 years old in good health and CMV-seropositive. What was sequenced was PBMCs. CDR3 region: CASSLEGARQPQHF. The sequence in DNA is TGTGCCAGCAGCTTGGAGGGGGCAAGGCAGCCCCAGCATTTT.